Each of the 2 T cell receptor beta chains below was sequenced from the same sample in a study of shared clonotypes between healthy human individuals. Profiling relied on immunoSEQ multiplex PCR, and the TCRdb table lists in-frame clones only, not all of them. The repertoire holds more than 2,000,000 clones, with approximately 95% as singletons. Input material: naive CD4+ T cells from PBMCs. Sample subset: CD45RA+ positively selected. These receptor sequences come from a man aged 18-30 years in good health. Some clones in this sample may be carry-over from other donors' samples.

This sequence joins TRBV5-4 and TRBJ2-2; a weak D match, TRBD2 (6 bases). The CDR3 has 17 amino acids. Germline lookup yields CDR1 SGHNT and CDR2 YYREEE (reference sequence). V was shortened by 4 bases and J by 1 base, with 17 bases between the two germline ends. This CDR3 reads CASSLGGVPENTGELFF. For the CDR3, the DNA is TGTGCCAGCAGCCTCGGCGGGGTTCCGGAGAACACCGGGGAGCTGTTTTTT.

The chain couples TRBV5-6 to TRBJ2-3; D is unclear. The V and J ends lost 4 bases and 0 bases respectively, with 9 bases between them. This CDR3 region has 14 residues. In germline, CDR1 is SGHDT, CDR2 YYEEEE. CDR3 coding DNA: TGTGCCAGCAGCCCAACAACAAGCACAGATACGCAGTATTTT. Translated: CASSPTTSTDTQYF. The whole variable domain, filled in from reference TRBV5-6 and TRBJ2-3, reads DAGVTQSPTHLIKTRGQQVTLRCSPKSGHDTVSWYQQALGQGPQFIFQYYEEEERQRGNFPDRFSGHQFPNYSSELNVNALLLGDSALYLCASSPTTSTDTQYFGPGTRLTVL.